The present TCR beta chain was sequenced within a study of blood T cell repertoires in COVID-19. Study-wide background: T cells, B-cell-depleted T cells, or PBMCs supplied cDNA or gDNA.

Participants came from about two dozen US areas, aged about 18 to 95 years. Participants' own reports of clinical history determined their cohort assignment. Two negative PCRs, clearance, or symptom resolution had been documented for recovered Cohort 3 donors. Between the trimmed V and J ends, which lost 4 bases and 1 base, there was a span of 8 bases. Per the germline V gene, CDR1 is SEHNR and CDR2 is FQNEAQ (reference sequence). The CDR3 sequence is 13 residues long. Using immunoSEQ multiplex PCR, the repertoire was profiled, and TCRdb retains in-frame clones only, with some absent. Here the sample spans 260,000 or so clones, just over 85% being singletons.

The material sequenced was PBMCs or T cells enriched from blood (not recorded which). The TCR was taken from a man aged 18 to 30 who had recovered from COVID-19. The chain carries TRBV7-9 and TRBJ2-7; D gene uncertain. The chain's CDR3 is CASSSPLSYEQYF. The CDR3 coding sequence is TGTGCCAGCAGCTCCCCCCTGTCCTACGAGCAGTACTTC.